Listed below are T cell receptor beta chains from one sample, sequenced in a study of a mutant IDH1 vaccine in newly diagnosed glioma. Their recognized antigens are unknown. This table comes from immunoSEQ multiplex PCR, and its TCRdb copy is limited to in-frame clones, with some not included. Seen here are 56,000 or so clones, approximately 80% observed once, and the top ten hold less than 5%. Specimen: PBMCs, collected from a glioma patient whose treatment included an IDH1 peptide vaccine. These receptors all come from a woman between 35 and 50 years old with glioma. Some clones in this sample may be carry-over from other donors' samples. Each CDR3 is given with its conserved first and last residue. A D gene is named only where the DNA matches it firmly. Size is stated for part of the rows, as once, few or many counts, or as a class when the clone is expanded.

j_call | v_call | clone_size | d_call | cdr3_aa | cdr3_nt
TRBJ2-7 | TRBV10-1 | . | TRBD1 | CASSDGTGKGQYF | TGCGCCAGCAGTGATGGGACAGGGAAGGGGCAGTACTTC
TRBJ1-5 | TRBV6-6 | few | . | CASSSPPDSRQPQHF | TGTGCCAGCAGTTCACCTCCCGACAGCAGACAGCCCCAGCATTTT
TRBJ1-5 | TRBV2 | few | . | CASSGLGAGQPQHF | TGTGCCAGCAGTGGATTAGGGGCCGGTCAGCCCCAGCATTTT
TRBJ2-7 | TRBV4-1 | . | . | CASSQERGASYEQYF | TGCGCCAGCAGCCAAGAGCGAGGAGCCTCCTACGAGCAGTACTTC
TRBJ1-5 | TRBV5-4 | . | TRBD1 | CASSLSGGNQPQHF | TGTGCCAGCAGCTTGTCAGGGGGAAATCAGCCCCAGCATTTT
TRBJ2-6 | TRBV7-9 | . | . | CAIGGPGANVLTF | TGTGCCATCGGGGGACCTGGGGCCAACGTCCTGACTTTC
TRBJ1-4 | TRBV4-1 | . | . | CASSHYFQGGTNEKLFF | TGCGCCAGCAGCCACTATTTCCAGGGTGGTACTAATGAAAAACTGTTTTTT
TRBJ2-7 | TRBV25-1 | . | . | CASSAQEQYF | TGTGCCAGCAGTGCACAGGAGCAGTACTTC
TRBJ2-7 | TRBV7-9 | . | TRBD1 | CASSLGGEGTGADEQYF | TGTGCCAGCAGCTTAGGAGGGGAGGGGACAGGGGCCGACGAGCAGTACTTC
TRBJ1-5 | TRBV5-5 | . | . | CASSFSTMGQPQHF | TGTGCCAGCAGCTTTAGCACGATGGGACAGCCCCAGCATTTT
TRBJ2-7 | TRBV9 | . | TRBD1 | CASSPGQNDEQYF | TGTGCCAGCAGCCCGGGACAGAACGACGAGCAGTACTTC
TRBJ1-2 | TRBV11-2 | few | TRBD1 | CASSSTRDREDYGYTF | TGTGCCAGCAGCTCCACCCGGGACAGGGAGGACTATGGCTACACCTTC
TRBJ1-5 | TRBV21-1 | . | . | CASSKVGRGLVFSNQPQHF | TGTGCCAGCAGCAAAGTCGGCAGGGGGCTCGTCTTTAGCAATCAGCCCCAGCATTTT
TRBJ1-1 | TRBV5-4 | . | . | CASSPKTSTEAFF | TGTGCCAGCAGCCCTAAGACATCCACTGAAGCTTTCTTT
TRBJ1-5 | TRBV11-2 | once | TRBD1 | CASSLAGTGVGQPQHF | TGTGCCAGCAGCTTGGCCGGGACAGGGGTCGGTCAGCCCCAGCATTTT
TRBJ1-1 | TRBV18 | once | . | CASSLITGQNTEAFF | TGTGCCAGCTCGCTTATTACAGGACAGAACACTGAAGCTTTCTTT
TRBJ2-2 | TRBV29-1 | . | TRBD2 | CSVTEARGRLAGANTGELFF | TGCAGCGTTACCGAAGCTAGGGGGCGGCTAGCGGGAGCGAACACCGGGGAGCTGTTTTTT
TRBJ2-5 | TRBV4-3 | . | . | CASSQDQGGETQYF | TGCGCCAGCAGCCAAGATCAGGGGGGAGAGACCCAGTACTTC
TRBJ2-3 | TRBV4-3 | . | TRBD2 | CASSQGVAGADTQYF | TGCGCCAGCAGCCAAGGCGTAGCGGGAGCAGATACGCAGTATTTT
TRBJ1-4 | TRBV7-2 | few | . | CASSRGDEKLFF | TGTGCCAGCAGCCGAGGGGATGAAAAACTGTTTTTT
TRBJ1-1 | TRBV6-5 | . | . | CASSYSGGTNTEAFF | TGTGCCAGCAGTTACTCGGGGGGGACGAACACTGAAGCTTTCTTT
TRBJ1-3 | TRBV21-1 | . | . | CASRWDRGPGNTIYF | TGTGCCAGCAGATGGGACAGGGGACCTGGAAACACCATATATTTT
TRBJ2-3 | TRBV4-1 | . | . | CASSQVRSTDTQYF | TGCGCCAGCAGCCAAGTAAGAAGCACAGATACGCAGTATTTT
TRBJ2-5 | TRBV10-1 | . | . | CASSESGRAGRYGRGEETQYF | TGCGCCAGCAGTGAGTCGGGTCGGGCCGGACGGTACGGCCGAGGGGAAGAGACCCAGTACTTC
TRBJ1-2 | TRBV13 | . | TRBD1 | CASSLGGTGNYGYTF | TGTGCCAGCAGCTTAGGCGGGACAGGGAACTATGGCTACACCTTC
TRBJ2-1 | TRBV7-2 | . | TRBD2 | CASSLELLAGDNEQFF | TGTGCCAGCAGCTTAGAGTTATTAGCGGGAGACAATGAGCAGTTCTTC
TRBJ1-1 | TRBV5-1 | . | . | CASSPGQPNTEAFF | TGCGCCAGCAGCCCCGGACAGCCGAACACTGAAGCTTTCTTT
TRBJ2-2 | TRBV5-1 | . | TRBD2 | CASSPGLVAGELFF | TGCGCCAGCAGCCCGGGACTAGTTGCCGGGGAGCTGTTTTTT
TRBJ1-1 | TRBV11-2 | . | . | CASSFPVGLMNTEAFF | TGTGCCAGCAGCTTTCCGGTGGGATTGATGAACACTGAAGCCTTCTTT
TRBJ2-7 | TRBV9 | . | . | CASSLGTAGEQYF | TGTGCCAGCAGCCTGGGGACGGCTGGGGAGCAGTACTTC
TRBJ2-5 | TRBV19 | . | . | CASSANSLQETQYF | TGTGCCAGTAGCGCCAATAGTTTGCAAGAGACCCAGTACTTC
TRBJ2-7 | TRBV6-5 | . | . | CASSYTGVAATYEQYF | TGTGCCAGCAGTTACACGGGAGTGGCGGCCACCTACGAGCAGTACTTC
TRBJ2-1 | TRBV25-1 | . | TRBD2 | CASSILAGGDHEQFF | TGTGCCAGCAGTATACTAGCGGGGGGGGACCATGAGCAGTTCTTC
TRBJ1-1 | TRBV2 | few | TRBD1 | CASNQGGVTEAFF | TGTGCCAGCAACCAAGGGGGCGTAACTGAAGCTTTCTTT
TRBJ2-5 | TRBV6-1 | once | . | CASSEEWLGVGTQYF | TGTGCCAGCAGTGAAGAGTGGCTGGGAGTCGGAACCCAGTACTTC
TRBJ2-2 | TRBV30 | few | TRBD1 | CAWSIKSDRGRTGELFF | TGTGCCTGGAGCATAAAGTCGGACAGGGGGCGAACCGGGGAGCTGTTTTTT
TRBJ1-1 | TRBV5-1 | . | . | CASSLDLNTEAFF | TGCGCCAGCAGCTTGGACCTGAACACTGAAGCTTTCTTT
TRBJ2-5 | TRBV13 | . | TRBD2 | CASSVGTSGGETQYF | TGTGCCAGCAGCGTCGGGACTAGCGGGGGAGAGACCCAGTACTTC
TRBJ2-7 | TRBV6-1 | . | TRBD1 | CATGGSIYEQYF | TGTGCCACAGGGGGTTCAATTTACGAGCAGTACTTC
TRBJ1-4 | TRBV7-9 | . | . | CASSPKTDLNEKLFF | TGTGCCAGCAGCCCCAAGACAGATCTTAATGAAAAACTGTTTTTT
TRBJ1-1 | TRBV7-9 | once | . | CASSSRDRRTEAFF | TGTGCCAGCAGCTCCCGGGACCGTAGGACTGAAGCTTTCTTT
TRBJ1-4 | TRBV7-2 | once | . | CASSSISGLNEKLFF | TGTGCCAGCAGCTCGATTTCAGGGCTAAATGAAAAACTGTTTTTT
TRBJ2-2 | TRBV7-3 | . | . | CASSLMRENTGELFF | TGTGCCAGCAGTCTGATGAGGGAGAACACCGGGGAGCTGTTTTTT
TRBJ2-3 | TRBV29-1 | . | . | CSVAELGTDTQYF | TGCAGCGTTGCGGAACTGGGCACAGATACGCAGTATTTT
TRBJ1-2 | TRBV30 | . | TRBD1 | CAWSGRQGSGYTF | TGTGCCTGGAGTGGGCGACAGGGCTCAGGCTACACCTTC
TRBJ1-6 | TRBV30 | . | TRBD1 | CAWSVLAGGRYNSPLHF | TGTGCCTGGAGTGTCCTGGCAGGGGGTAGATATAATTCACCCCTCCACTTT
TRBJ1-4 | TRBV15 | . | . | CATSIGGGSDEKLFF | TGTGCCACCAGCATCGGGGGGGGGAGCGACGAAAAACTGTTTTTT